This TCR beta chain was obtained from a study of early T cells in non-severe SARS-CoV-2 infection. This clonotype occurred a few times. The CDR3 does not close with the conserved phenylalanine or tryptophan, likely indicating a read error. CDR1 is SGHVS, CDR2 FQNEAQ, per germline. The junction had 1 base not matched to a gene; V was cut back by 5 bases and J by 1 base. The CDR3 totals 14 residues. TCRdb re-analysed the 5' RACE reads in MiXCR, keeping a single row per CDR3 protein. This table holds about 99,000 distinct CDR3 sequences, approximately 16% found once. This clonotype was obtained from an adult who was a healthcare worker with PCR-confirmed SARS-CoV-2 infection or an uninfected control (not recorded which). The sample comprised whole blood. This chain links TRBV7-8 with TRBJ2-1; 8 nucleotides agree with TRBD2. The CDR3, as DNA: TGTGCCAGCAGCCGCGGGGGGTCCTACAATGAGCAGTTCGTC. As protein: CASSRGGSYNEQFV.